A selection of T cell receptor beta chains follows, all from one sample in a study of shared clonotypes between healthy human individuals. Assay used: immunoSEQ multiplex PCR; TCRdb lists only in-frame clones, some missing. The table lists roughly 2,000,000 clones, 85% to 95% of them singletons, with under 1.5% in the top ten. The sequenced sample was naive CD8+ T cells sorted from blood. The receptors shown here come from a man between 18 and 29 years old in good health. CDR3s include the opening cysteine and the closing phenylalanine or tryptophan. Each record gives: J gene, clone size, V gene, D gene, CDR3 DNA, CDR3 protein. D genes are given only for firm matches. Some rows have no size entry. The others give once, few or many, or a class for an expanded clone.

>TRBJ1-4|.|TRBV2|.
TGTGCCAGCAGCCCTTTGACCGGGGCTTATAATGAAAAACTGTTTTTT
CASSPLTGAYNEKLFF
>TRBJ2-3|.|TRBV9|.
TGTGCCAGCAGCGTAGCTCGAGGTCCAGATACGCAGTATTTT
CASSVARGPDTQYF
>TRBJ2-7|.|TRBV5-6|.
TGTGCCAGCAGCTTGGAAGAAGTTGAGCAGTACTTC
CASSLEEVEQYF
>TRBJ2-7|.|TRBV5-4|TRBD1
TGTGCCAGCGGAATGGGACAGGGAGGCTCCTACGAGCAGTACTTC
CASGMGQGGSYEQYF
>TRBJ1-2|.|TRBV27|TRBD1
TGTGCCAGCAGTTTACAGGGGGCCTTTGGCTACACCTTC
CASSLQGAFGYTF
>TRBJ2-7|.|TRBV9|.
TGTGCCAGCAGCGTAGGGGCCGGAACCTACGAGCAGTACTTC
CASSVGAGTYEQYF
>TRBJ1-1|.|TRBV5-4|.
TGTGCCAGCAGGGATTGGGGGGAATACACTGAAGCTTTCTTT
CASRDWGEYTEAFF
>TRBJ2-7|.|TRBV15|TRBD1
TGTGCCACCAGCACCTTCGGGACAGGGAATTCCTACGAGCAGTACTTC
CATSTFGTGNSYEQYF
>TRBJ1-2|.|TRBV7-9|TRBD1
TGTGCCAGCAGCTTTGACAGGGGCCTTCCCTATGGCTACACCTTC
CASSFDRGLPYGYTF
>TRBJ2-7|.|TRBV10-3|.
TGTGCCATCAGAATGACCCGGGAAAAGAGCTCCTACGAGCAGTACTTC
CAIRMTREKSSYEQYF
>TRBJ2-7|once|TRBV14|.
TGTGCCAGCAGCCAAGAACCGGCCAGGGTCTACGAGCAGTACTTC
CASSQEPARVYEQYF
>TRBJ1-5|.|TRBV19|.
TGTGCCAGTAGTATAAATTCCGGGGAAGGGATTCAGCCCCAGCATTTT
CASSINSGEGIQPQHF
>TRBJ2-7|.|TRBV2|TRBD2
TGTGCCAGCAGCAGACTAGCGGGAGAGTACGAGCAGTACTTC
CASSRLAGEYEQYF
>TRBJ2-5|.|TRBV20-1|.
TGCAGTGTTCGAGTTACAGAGACCCAGTACTTC
CSVRVTETQYF
>TRBJ2-4|.|TRBV27|.
TGTGCCAGCTTCTCCAGCGGCCAGGGGGGGTCCAAAAACATTCAGTACTTC
CASFSSGQGGSKNIQYF
>TRBJ1-5|.|TRBV10-2|.
TGCGCCAGCAGTGAGGACGGCCCCAATCAGCCCCAGCATTTT
CASSEDGPNQPQHF
>TRBJ1-2|.|TRBV4-2|.
TGTGCCAGCGGGAATTCCGGGTATGGCTACACCTTC
CASGNSGYGYTF
>TRBJ1-1|.|TRBV4-3|.
TGCGCCAGCAGCCAAGATGGGGAGATCTCCACTGAAGCTTTCTTT
CASSQDGEISTEAFF
>TRBJ2-2|.|TRBV5-6|.
TGTGCCAGTCAGGACCCAGGGGCGGACACCGGGGAGCTGTTTTTT
CASQDPGADTGELFF
>TRBJ1-2|.|TRBV10-2|TRBD1
TGCGCCAGCAGTCGGGACAGCACCTACTATGGCTACACCTTC
CASSRDSTYYGYTF
>TRBJ1-2|.|TRBV7-9|TRBD1
TGTGCCAGCGGCGAGCCGGTAAGGACCCCATGGACAGGGATAGATGGCTACACCTTC
CASGEPVRTPWTGIDGYTF
>TRBJ2-7|.|TRBV29-1|.
TGCAGCGTTGAGGACAGCGATAGGGGCTACGAGCAGTACTTC
CSVEDSDRGYEQYF
>TRBJ2-7|.|TRBV12-5|TRBD1
TGTGCTAGTGCCGCGGGACAGGAGAGAACCTACGAGCAGTACTTC
CASAAGQERTYEQYF
>TRBJ2-2|.|TRBV5-6|.
TGTGCCAGCAGTCCCGAGGGGGGTAACACCGGGGAGCTGTTTTTT
CASSPEGGNTGELFF
>TRBJ2-1|.|TRBV2|TRBD2
TGTGCCATTACGACTAGCGGGTATTTAGATGAGCAGTTCTTC
CAITTSGYLDEQFF
>TRBJ2-1|.|TRBV14|.
TGTGCCAGCAGCCAAGTTCAGGGCAATGAGCAGTTCTTC
CASSQVQGNEQFF
>TRBJ2-7|.|TRBV4-1|TRBD1
TGCGCCAGCAGCCCGGGACAGGGAAATTACGAGCAGTACTTC
CASSPGQGNYEQYF
>TRBJ1-2|.|TRBV6-7|.
TGTGCCAGCAGTTACTCCCCGGAATATGGCTACACCTTC
CASSYSPEYGYTF
>TRBJ2-5|.|TRBV7-8|.
TGTGCCAGCAGCCCACATACAAAGTACCAAGAGACCCAGTACTTC
CASSPHTKYQETQYF
>TRBJ2-2|.|TRBV10-3|.
TGTGCCATCAGTGAGGCGGTTACCGGGGAGCTGTTTTTT
CAISEAVTGELFF
>TRBJ2-3|.|TRBV28|TRBD2
TGTGCCAGCAGTTCTCGACTAGCGGGAGTTACAGATACGCAGTATTTT
CASSSRLAGVTDTQYF
>TRBJ2-7|.|TRBV11-2|TRBD2
TGTGCCAGCAGCTTAGGGAGCGGGACCTTCTCCTACGAGCAGTACTTC
CASSLGSGTFSYEQYF
>TRBJ2-3|.|TRBV4-2|TRBD2
TGTGCCAGCAGCCAAGTTAATAGCGGGGGCACAGATACGCAGTATTTT
CASSQVNSGGTDTQYF
>TRBJ2-1|once|TRBV4-1|TRBD2
TGCGCCAGCAGCCTCGTGGCGGGAGGTTACAATGAGCAGTTCTTC
CASSLVAGGYNEQFF
>TRBJ1-2|once|TRBV27|.
TGTGCCAGCAGTTTCGCAACGGGGTATGGCTACACCTTC
CASSFATGYGYTF
>TRBJ2-7|.|TRBV4-1|.
TGCGCCAGCAGCCAATCATGGGACGAGCAGTACTTC
CASSQSWDEQYF
>TRBJ2-5|.|TRBV19|TRBD2
TGTGCCAGCACCGGGAGGCTGGAGACCCAGTACTTC
CASTGRLETQYF
>TRBJ2-2|.|TRBV7-9|TRBD2
TGTGCCAGCAGCTTATGGCTAGCGGGGGACACCGGGGAGCTGTTTTTT
CASSLWLAGDTGELFF
>TRBJ2-4|.|TRBV29-1|TRBD1
TGCAGCGTTGAAGGGGTAAGCGACAGGGCAGAAAACATTCAGTACTTC
CSVEGVSDRAENIQYF
>TRBJ2-5|many|TRBV28|TRBD2
TGTGCCAGCAGTCTATGGACTAGCGGTGTCAACCAAGAGACCCAGTACTTC
CASSLWTSGVNQETQYF
>TRBJ2-2|.|TRBV6-5|TRBD2
TGTGCCAGCCTACCGGGAGGGCCTTACACCGGGGAGCTGTTTTTT
CASLPGGPYTGELFF
>TRBJ2-2|.|TRBV7-9|TRBD1
TGTGCCAGCAGCCCGGGGACAGGGGAAACCGGGGAGCTGTTTTTT
CASSPGTGETGELFF
>TRBJ1-2|.|TRBV19|.
TGTGCCAGTAGTCCCCCCCTGGTTGTCCACTATGGCTACACCTTC
CASSPPLVVHYGYTF
>TRBJ1-1|.|TRBV27|.
TGTGCCAGCAGTCTAACACCGAACACTGAAGCTTTCTTT
CASSLTPNTEAFF
>TRBJ1-2|.|TRBV6-5|.
TGTGCCAGCACGGGCTGGACAGAATCTAACTATGGCTACACCTTC
CASTGWTESNYGYTF
>TRBJ2-2|.|TRBV5-8|.
TGTGCCAGCAGCTTATGGCGGGATTTAACCGGGGAGCTGTTTTTT
CASSLWRDLTGELFF
>TRBJ2-1|.|TRBV7-9|.
TGTGCCAGCAGCTCCGGGATATTTGACCACAATGAGCAGTTCTTC
CASSSGIFDHNEQFF
>TRBJ2-7|.|TRBV9|TRBD2
TGTGCCAGCAGCGGGCTAGCGGAAAGCTCCTACGAGCAGTACTTC
CASSGLAESSYEQYF
>TRBJ1-2|.|TRBV7-8|.
TGTGCCAGCAGCTTAGCAGGGATTGGGGACTATGGCTACACCTTC
CASSLAGIGDYGYTF
>TRBJ1-1|.|TRBV6-6|.
TGTGCCAGCAGTTACCCGGGTGGGACTGAATTCACTGAAGCTTTCTTT
CASSYPGGTEFTEAFF
>TRBJ1-5|.|TRBV2|TRBD1
TGTGCCAGCAGGGGGGGACAGGGGAATCAGCCCCAGCATTTT
CASRGGQGNQPQHF